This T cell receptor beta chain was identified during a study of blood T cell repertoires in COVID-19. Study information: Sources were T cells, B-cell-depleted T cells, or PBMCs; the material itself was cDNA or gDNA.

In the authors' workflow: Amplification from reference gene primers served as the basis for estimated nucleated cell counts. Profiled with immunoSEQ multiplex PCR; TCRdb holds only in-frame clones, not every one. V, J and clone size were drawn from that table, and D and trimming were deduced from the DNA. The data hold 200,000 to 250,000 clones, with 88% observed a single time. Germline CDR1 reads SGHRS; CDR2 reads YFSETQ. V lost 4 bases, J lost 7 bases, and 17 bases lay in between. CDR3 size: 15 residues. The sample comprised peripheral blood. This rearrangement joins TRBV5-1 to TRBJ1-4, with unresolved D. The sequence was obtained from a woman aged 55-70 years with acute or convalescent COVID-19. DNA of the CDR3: TGCGCCAGCAGCCGCGATCCACTAGGGTCTGAAAAACTGTTTTTT. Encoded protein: CASSRDPLGSEKLFF.